Described below is a single TCR beta chain sequence and its context. A junction end diverges from the germline sequence, so it may reflect a read error. The entry originates in a study of Graves' ophthalmopathy and Graves' hyperthyroidism. TCR beta CDR3 amplification used RNA transcripts. The first-round RT-PCR employed HTBI primers together with the Qiagen OneStep RT-PCR kit. A multiplex PCR was then performed as the second round. TCRdb itself ran the multiplex PCR reads through MiXCR, one entry per CDR3 protein. Counted here are 450,000 or so distinct CDR3 sequences, roughly 14% occurring once; the ten biggest clones make up over 8%. This CDR3 is built from 14 residues.

The receptor comes from a woman aged 25 to 39 with Graves' ophthalmopathy. Sequenced sample: blood. This chain links TRBV12-3 or TRBV12-4 with TRBJ2-6; tentatively, D is TRBD1 (5 bases). The CDR3 protein is CACRPGSGANVLTF. In DNA form, the CDR3 reads TGTGCCTGCAGGCCAGGGTCTGGGGCCAACGTCCTGACTTTC.